This TCR beta chain was identified in a study of blood T cell repertoires in COVID-19 (dated by TCRdb to the early 2020s). Study-wide context: The collaborator samples originated in the United States, Italy and Spain and spanned the acute and convalescent phases of COVID-19. The prospective study material was composed of cDNA or gDNA derived from T cells, B-cell-depleted T cells, or PBMCs. The dataset comprised deeply sampled blood TCRbeta repertoires from subjects exposed to, actively infected with, or recovered from COVID-19. The repertoires were released in a freely available public database intended as a resource for research on the immune response to SARS-CoV-2. Samples were obtained from the ongoing ImmuneRACE study (first 160 participants) and from about 1,300 subjects provided by 6 global collaborators. Sample metadata almost always included a de-identified subject ID, COVID-19 status, age in years and sex. Where HLA class I and class II types were available, the types were taken from metadata supplied by the sample provider, not from assay-based typing. Beyond this particular receptor, the publication reports: Clinical and demographic metadata were provided uncurated, with the amount varying by source and participant.

Collaborating institutions collected whole blood in K2EDTA tubes following their own protocols. For TCRbeta analysis, collaborators shipped samples as frozen whole blood, isolated PBMCs, or DNA extracted from either of those sample types. The CDR1 and CDR2 encoded by the germline V gene are SGHTA and FQGNSA. The CDR3 goes from the cysteine to the phenylalanine over 17 residues. Left in the record is the CDR3 DNA by itself, 51 bases read in frame from the first base. V ends up 4 bases short and J 6 bases short, with an unmatched junction base count of 7. TCRbeta CDR3 regions were amplified from genomic DNA using the immunoSEQ Assay, a bias-controlled multiplex PCR. The authors' analysis ran thus. Within the assay, amplification of reference gene primers was used to estimate how many nucleated cells each sample contained. Sequence reads were collapsed and filtered to measure the absolute abundance of every unique TCRbeta CDR3 rearrangement. For each sample, productive Simpson clonality was calculated by taking the square root of Simpson's diversity index across productive rearrangements. Not all clones reach the TCRdb copy of this immuneACCESS table, which keeps in-frame sequences only. Checked studies attribute under half of the gap to unresolved V genes and leave the rest unexplained. Clone size and the V and J calls come from that table; the DNA yielded D and trimming. For this sample the table gives 60,000 to 65,000 clones, of which roughly 76% were detected only once. The ten largest account for about 50% of the sample.

About this clone itself: The antigen it binds to is not known. No much larger clone exists at a distance of one base, and base qualities are not known.

The chain joins TRBV7-2 to TRBJ2-3; TRBD2 agrees with 16 junctional bases. The sequencing sample was made of peripheral blood. This clonotype was obtained from a woman older than 75 with acute or convalescent COVID-19. The sequenced DNA is TGTGCCAGCAGCTCTAGTTGGGGACTAGCGGGGGGGGATACGCAGTATTTT. Translated, it gives CASSSSWGLAGGDTQYF.